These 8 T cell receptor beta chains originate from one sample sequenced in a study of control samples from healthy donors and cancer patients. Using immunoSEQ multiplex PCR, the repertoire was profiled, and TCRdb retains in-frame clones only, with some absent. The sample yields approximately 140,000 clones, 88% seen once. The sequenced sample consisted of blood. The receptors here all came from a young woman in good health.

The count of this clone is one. CDR3 nucleotide sequence: TGTGCCATCAGCCCTACCGCGGGGTTCCATGGCTACACCTTC. Amino acid sequence: CAISPTAGFHGYTF. The genes are TRBV10-3 and TRBJ1-2; D uncertain. The CDR3 is 14 amino acids. The V end lost 6 bases, the J end lost 6 bases, and 17 bases lay between the germline ends. The germline gives CDR1 ENHRY, CDR2 SYGVKD.

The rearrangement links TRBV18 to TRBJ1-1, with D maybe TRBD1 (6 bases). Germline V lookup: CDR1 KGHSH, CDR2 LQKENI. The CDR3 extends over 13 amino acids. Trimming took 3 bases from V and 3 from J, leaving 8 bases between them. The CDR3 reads CASSPGGDTEAFF. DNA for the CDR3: TGTGCCAGCTCACCCGGGGGCGACACTGAAGCTTTCTTT.

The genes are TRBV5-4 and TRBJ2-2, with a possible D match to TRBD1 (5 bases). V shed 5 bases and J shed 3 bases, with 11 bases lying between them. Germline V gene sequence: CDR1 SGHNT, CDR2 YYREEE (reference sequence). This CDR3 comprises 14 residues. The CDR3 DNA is TGTGCCAGCAGGTCCGCAGGGTACACCGGGGAGCTGTTTTTT. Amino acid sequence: CASRSAGYTGELFF.

The CDR3 loop reads CASSPTRALGTQYF. The CDR3 DNA follows: TGTGCCAGCAGTCCTACCCGGGCTCTAGGGACCCAGTACTTC. This sequence joins TRBV6-6 and TRBJ2-5, with D unclear. The CDR3 totals 14 residues. The V end was cut by 5 bases, the J end by 7 bases, with 17 bases between. Germline lookup yields CDR1 MNHNY and CDR2 SVGAGI (reference sequence).

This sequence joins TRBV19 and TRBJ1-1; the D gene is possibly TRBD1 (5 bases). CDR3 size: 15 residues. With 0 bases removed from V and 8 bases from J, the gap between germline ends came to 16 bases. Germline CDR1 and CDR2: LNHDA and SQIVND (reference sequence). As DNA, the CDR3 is TGTGCCAGTAGTATAGACCTCGCGGTTTGGGGGGAAGCTTTCTTT. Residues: CASSIDLAVWGEAFF.

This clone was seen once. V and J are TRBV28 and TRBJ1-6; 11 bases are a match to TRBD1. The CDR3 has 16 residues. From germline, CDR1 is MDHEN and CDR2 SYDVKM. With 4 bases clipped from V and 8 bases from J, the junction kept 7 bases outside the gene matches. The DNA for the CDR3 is TGTGCCAGCAGTTCCCGGGACAGGGGGGTTGATTCACCCCTCCACTTT. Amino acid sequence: CASSSRDRGVDSPLHF.

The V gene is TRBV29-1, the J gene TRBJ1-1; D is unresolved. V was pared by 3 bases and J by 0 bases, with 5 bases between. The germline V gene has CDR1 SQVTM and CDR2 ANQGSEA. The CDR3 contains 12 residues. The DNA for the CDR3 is TGCAGCGTTGATAAAATGAACACTGAAGCTTTCTTT. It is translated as CSVDKMNTEAFF.

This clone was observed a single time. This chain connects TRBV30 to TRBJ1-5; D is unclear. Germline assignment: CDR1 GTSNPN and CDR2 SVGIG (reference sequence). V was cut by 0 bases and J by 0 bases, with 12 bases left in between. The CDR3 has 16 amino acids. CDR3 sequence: CAWSVGSHYSNQPQHF. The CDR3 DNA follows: TGTGCCTGGAGTGTGGGCAGTCACTATAGCAATCAGCCCCAGCATTTT.